This T cell receptor beta chain was identified during a study of PD-1 blockade in classical Hodgkin lymphoma. General study findings and limits: Nivolumab initiated under 1 year post-ASCT led to patient exclusion. Patients newly diagnosed and complete responders had comparable baseline diversity. By C4D1, CD4+ diversity increased significantly, especially in complete responders.

This clone turned up a few times. Its antigen remains unknown. Profiling relied on immunoSEQ multiplex PCR, and the TCRdb table lists in-frame clones only, not all of them. The top ten clones hold about 33% of a sample with more than 25,000 clones, 78% of them seen once. CDR1 is SEHNR and CDR2 is FQNEAQ in the germline V gene (reference sequence). The CDR3 is 16 amino acids. J was trimmed by 5 bases and V by 5 bases; bases with no gene match: 6. Each patient experienced a relapse that followed autologous stem cell transplantation, and brentuximab vedotin exposure varied. The sequence was collected from a human donor with classical Hodgkin lymphoma. This specimen was peripheral blood mononuclear cells (PBMCs), taken before the second cycle of nivolumab. The chain carries TRBV7-9 and TRBJ2-2, with 12 bases fitting TRBD2. The CDR3 here is CASSAPSGGATGELFF. In DNA form, the CDR3 reads TGTGCCAGCAGCGCCCCTAGCGGGGGGGCGACCGGGGAGCTGTTTTTT.